This T cell receptor beta chain was identified in a study of T cell changes during pregnancy in multiple sclerosis. Per the germline V gene, CDR1 is MNHEY and CDR2 is SMNVEV (reference sequence). This CDR3 region has 14 residues. V was clipped by 5 bases and J by 7 bases; unmatched bases: 4. Method: immunoSEQ multiplex PCR; TCRdb's copy keeps in-frame clones and lacks some. The table lists around 80,000 clones, nearly 95% of them singletons. The V gene is TRBV27, the J gene TRBJ1-4; 10 bases map to TRBD1. This receptor was obtained from a female donor in good health, enrolled as a control in a pregnancy study. Material: peripheral blood, obtained in the second trimester of pregnancy. This CDR3 is CASSRDRGLEKLFF. The CDR3 region has the DNA TGTGCCAGCAGTAGGGACAGGGGTCTTGAAAAACTGTTTTTT.